These 5 T cell receptor beta chains were all obtained from the same sample, sequenced in a study of shared clonotypes between healthy human individuals. Assay used: immunoSEQ multiplex PCR; TCRdb lists only in-frame clones, some missing. The sample holds a few million clones, just over 90% seen once. The sequencing sample was made of naive CD4+ T cells sorted from blood. Noted subset: CD45RA+ positively selected. These receptors were obtained from a man aged 18 to 30 in good health.

The chain uses TRBV28 and TRBJ1-2; tentatively, D is TRBD1 (6 bases). The CDR3 covers 15 residues. V was cut by 3 bases and J by 5 bases, with 16 bases left in between. From germline, CDR1 is MDHEN and CDR2 SYDVKM. CDR3 DNA: TGTGCCAGCAGTTTTTATACAGGGTCTTCTTATGGCTACACCTTC. Translating gives CASSFYTGSSYGYTF.

This chain connects TRBV11-2 to TRBJ2-2; D is perhaps TRBD2 (5 bases). The CDR3 spans 14 residues. Looked up from germline, CDR1 is SGHAT and CDR2 is FQNNGV. V was shortened by 0 bases and J by 6 bases, with 8 bases between the two germline ends. CDR3 loop: CASSLDGVPGELFF. The CDR3 bases are TGTGCCAGCAGCTTAGACGGGGTTCCCGGGGAGCTGTTTTTT.

The chain uses TRBV2 and TRBJ2-7, with D maybe TRBD2 (5 bases). V gave up 5 bases and J gave up 5 bases, with 7 bases separating them. This CDR3 is built from 11 residues. Germline V gene sequence: CDR1 SNHLY, CDR2 FYNNEI. CDR3 in DNA: TGTGCCAGCAGTCCTAGCCACGAGCAGTACTTC. Protein: CASSPSHEQYF.

Remarks on this clone: Other DNA sequences of this sample code for an identical CDR3. The chain links TRBV18 to TRBJ1-1; D uncertain. V lost 3 bases and J lost 0, with 11 bases in between. This CDR3 is 15 amino acids long. Germline CDR1 reads KGHSH; CDR2 reads LQKENI. The CDR3, as DNA: TGTGCCAGCTCACCCTCGACTGGGGTGAACACTGAAGCTTTCTTT. Amino acids: CASSPSTGVNTEAFF.

This chain connects TRBV4-1 to TRBJ2-5; 10 positions match TRBD2. Looked up from germline, CDR1 is MGHRA and CDR2 is YSYEKL. The CDR3 runs 17 residues. With V trimmed by 5 bases and J by 5 bases, 14 bases remained unmatched. This chain's CDR3 is CASSLSSSGGAWETQYF. CDR3 in DNA: TGCGCCAGCAGCTTATCATCGAGCGGGGGGGCCTGGGAGACCCAGTACTTC.